This TCR beta chain was captured in a study of CD8 T cells in ankylosing spondylitis. The study's findings and limits: Past studies reported some motif variants in reactive arthritis synovial fluid and blood.

From the 5' RACE reads, TCRdb called clonotypes with MiXCR, one entry per CDR3 protein. This table has about 24,000 distinct CDR3 sequences, 10% to 15% appearing once. Comments on this clonotype: The antigen remains undetermined.

This CDR3 region has 14 residues. Germline V CDR1 and CDR2: SQVTM, ANQGSEA. Trimming pared 1 base from V and 2 bases from J, leaving 10 bases between. The rearrangement uses TRBV29-1 and TRBJ2-3; tentatively, D is TRBD1 (5 bases). Sequences were obtained from blood. This TCR came from a male donor with ankylosing spondylitis or in good health (not recorded which). The CDR3 bases are TGCAGCGTTGAAGGGCAGGGTTTCACAGATACGCAGTATTTT. Its protein product is CSVEGQGFTDTQYF.